This T cell receptor beta chain was sequenced during a study of T cell responses to AZD1222 COVID-19 vaccine. Notes on the study in general: Repertoire collection took place solely once the T cell response had peaked.

Concerning this clone itself: Its target is not known.

Libraries were prepared by immunoSEQ multiplex PCR; TCRdb keeps only in-frame clonotypes and omits some of them. The data contain 100,000 to 150,000 clones, roughly 90% of them seen just once; the ten biggest clones take up about 1.6%. V lost 3 bases to trimming and J lost 4 bases; unmatched junction nucleotides: 3. Germline V gives CDR1 LNHDA, CDR2 SQIVND (reference sequence). CDR3 length equals 16 residues. This receptor was identified in an adult in good health. The rearrangement joins TRBV19 to TRBJ1-6, with TRBD1 identical over 10 bases. Material: peripheral blood, obtained on day 0 of AZD1222 vaccination. CDR3 in DNA: TGTGCCAGTAGTATTCCGGGACAGGGGTATAATTCACCCCTCCACTTT. This codes for CASSIPGQGYNSPLHF.